These T cell receptor beta chains were read from a single sample in a study of blood T cell repertoires in COVID-19. Data came from immunoSEQ multiplex PCR; TCRdb stores just in-frame clones and leaves some out. The repertoire has under 45,000 clones, around 82% of them found once; the top ten carry around 27%. The sample was peripheral blood. The source of these receptors is a man older than 75 with acute or convalescent COVID-19. The CDR3 runs from the conserved cysteine through the conserved F or W. The order of the fields is J gene, V gene, clone size, D gene, CDR3 DNA, CDR3 protein. A D gene is named only where the DNA matches it firmly. Clone size is stated in some rows and not others, as once, few, many or a class when expanded.

TRBJ2-1	TRBV6-6	-	TRBD1	TGTGCCAGCAGTTACCAACCGGGACAGGGGACCGATGAGCAGTTCTTC	CASSYQPGQGTDEQFF
TRBJ2-7	TRBV24-1	-	-	TGTGCCACCAGTGGAGGGTACGAGCAGTACTTC	CATSGGYEQYF
TRBJ2-2	TRBV28	-	TRBD1	TGTGCCAGCAGGGGACAGGGCGCGAACACCGGGGAGCTGTTTTTT	CASRGQGANTGELFF
TRBJ2-5	TRBV5-5	-	TRBD1	TGTGCCAGCAGCTTCCTACCGGGACAGGGGGCTAGCTTGGAGACCCAGTACTTC	CASSFLPGQGASLETQYF
TRBJ2-7	TRBV28	-	TRBD1	TGTGCCAGCAGTCCAGGGACAGGGGGCTTCTACGAGCAGTACTTC	CASSPGTGGFYEQYF
TRBJ2-3	TRBV7-2	-	TRBD2	TGTGCCAGCAGCTTAGCCCTAGCGGGGGGGTCAGATACGCAGTATTTT	CASSLALAGGSDTQYF
TRBJ1-4	TRBV5-1	-	-	TGCGCCAGCAGCGGGGCCCCCAATGAAAAACTGTTTTTT	CASSGAPNEKLFF
TRBJ1-3	TRBV5-4	many	-	TGTGCCAGCAGCTTTGGAGTCTCTGGAAACACCATATATTTT	CASSFGVSGNTIYF
TRBJ2-1	TRBV5-1	-	-	TGCGCCAGCAGCAACAGCGGTAGCTCCTACAATGAGCAGTTCTTC	CASSNSGSSYNEQFF
TRBJ1-5	TRBV3-1/TRBV3-2	-	TRBD1	TGTGCCAGCTCGGGACAGGGGGGACAGCCCCAGCATTTT	CASSGQGGQPQHF
TRBJ1-3	TRBV14	-	-	TGTGCCAGCAGCCAAGTAGCTGGAAACACCATATATTTT	CASSQVAGNTIYF
TRBJ1-1	TRBV6-4	-	-	TGTGCCAGCAGTGAGGCGGAATGGAGGACTGAAGCTTTCTTT	CASSEAEWRTEAFF
TRBJ2-7	TRBV19	once	TRBD2	TGTGCCAGTAGTATAGCCGGGACTAGCGGGAGTGCGTACGAGCAGTACTTC	CASSIAGTSGSAYEQYF
TRBJ1-1	TRBV7-2	-	-	TGTGCCAGCAGCTTATACGGGAGCTCGAACACTGAAGCTTTCTTT	CASSLYGSSNTEAFF
TRBJ1-2	TRBV29-1	-	TRBD1	TGCAGCGTCATCGGAGGGACAGGGAATGGCTACACCTTC	CSVIGGTGNGYTF
TRBJ1-4	TRBV18	-	-	TGTGCCAGCTCACTGACACGGTCAACTAATGAAAAACTGTTTTTT	CASSLTRSTNEKLFF
TRBJ2-1	TRBV2	-	-	TGTGCCAGCAGGGAACCGGGACTCCCGATACACAATGAGCAGTTCTTC	CASREPGLPIHNEQFF
TRBJ2-7	TRBV18	-	TRBD1	TGTGCCAGCTCACCGTCCTTACAGGGGGCGGGGAACTACGAGCAGTACTTC	CASSPSLQGAGNYEQYF
TRBJ2-7	TRBV6-5	-	TRBD1	TGTGCCAGCAGGGTCTCGGGACAGGGCTACGAGCAGTACTTC	CASRVSGQGYEQYF
TRBJ2-5	TRBV4-1	few	TRBD2	TGCGCCAGCAGCCGTTTCGGACTAGCGGCTCAAAGGGAGACCCAGTACTTC	CASSRFGLAAQRETQYF
TRBJ2-3	TRBV5-6	-	-	TGTGCCAGCCTCCTTCTCGGGGGCACAGATACGCAGTATTTT	CASLLLGGTDTQYF
TRBJ1-1	TRBV23-1	-	-	TGCGCCAGCAGTCACTGTGACACTGAAGCTTTCTTT	CASSHCDTEAFF
TRBJ2-2	TRBV5-6	-	TRBD1	TGTGCCAGCAGCTTTTTGGCTAGGACAGGGGACACCGGGGAGCTGTTTTTT	CASSFLARTGDTGELFF
TRBJ1-5	TRBV6-6	-	TRBD1	TGTGCCAGCAGGTCACAACAGGGGAGCAATCAGCCCCAGCATTTT	CASRSQQGSNQPQHF
TRBJ2-6	TRBV15	-	-	TGTGCCACCAGCAGAGCAGGGACAGGGGCCAACGTCCTGACTTTC	CATSRAGTGANVLTF
TRBJ2-3	TRBV5-4	-	-	TGTGCCAGCAGCCCGTTACAGGGTCGGGCAGATACGCAGTATTTT	CASSPLQGRADTQYF
TRBJ1-1	TRBV5-1	once	-	TGCGCCAGCAGCTTGAGCCTAGGGAACACTGAAGCTTTCTTT	CASSLSLGNTEAFF
TRBJ2-5	TRBV9	-	TRBD1	TGTGCCAGCAGTGCCACAGGGGTTCAAGAGACCCAGTACTTC	CASSATGVQETQYF
TRBJ2-1	TRBV5-1	once	TRBD2	TGCGCCAGCAGCTTGGAGACTAGCGGGTATGGTGAGCAGTTCTTC	CASSLETSGYGEQFF
TRBJ2-7	TRBV5-1	many	-	TGCGCCAGCAGGGAGCTGAACGAGCAGTACTTC	CASRELNEQYF
TRBJ2-7	TRBV27	-	-	TGTGCCAGCAGTCCAACAGGGACCTACGAGCAGTACTTC	CASSPTGTYEQYF